This T cell receptor (beta chain) was sequenced in a study of T cells in tuberculosis. Across the whole study: This South African cohort compared adolescents with or without latent tuberculosis against adults with active tuberculosis. Blood was taken before or within 7 days of anti-tuberculosis therapy. The study, taken as a whole, reports: Using the GMM-specific repertoire gave over 80% accuracy versus approximately 70% with motifs. Active tuberculosis alpha repertoires lay closer to GMM-specific TCRs than controls'.

About this clone itself: Its antigen remains unidentified.

V lost 4 bases and J lost 4, with 14 bases in between. Germline values: CDR1 SGHKS, CDR2 YYEKEE (reference sequence). This CDR3 spans 15 amino acids. The repertoire was sequenced with immunoSEQ multiplex PCR; TCRdb's copy has only in-frame clones and lacks some. The table records approximately 34,000 clones, approximately 90% of them present only once. Time point reported: new active TB diagnosis, blood taken before or within 7 days of starting treatment. The chain carries TRBV5-5 and TRBJ1-4; D perhaps matches TRBD1 (6 bases). The clonotype was recovered from an adult with tuberculosis. Source: PBMCs, taken at tuberculosis diagnosis. The CDR3 loop reads CASSQQGNHNEKLFF. As DNA, the CDR3 is TGTGCCAGCAGCCAACAGGGTAACCATAATGAAAAACTGTTTTTT.